The sequence of this TCR beta chain was determined in a study of graft-versus-host responses after intestinal transplantation (dated by TCRdb to 2020 to 2023). The study in broad terms: Multivisceral, liver-intestinal, or isolated intestinal transplants were received by the recipients. Donor T cell macrochimerism was defined as a peak of at least 4% donor T cells among recipient peripheral blood mononuclear cells. The cohort enrolled approximately 24 intestinal transplant recipients including one retransplant, and a few patients lacking pretransplant specimens were excluded. After intestinal transplantation, graft-versus-host and host-versus-graft alloreactive T cell clones were followed in the graft, circulation and bone marrow using bulk TCR-beta CDR3 sequencing. To identify alloreactive clones, pre-transplant mixed lymphocyte reaction products were sequenced and compared with unstimulated pre-transplant donor and recipient T cells. Instead of going to the commercial service, samples from a few later patients were sequenced in-house on an Illumina MiSeq and processed with MiXCR. Every recipient was given anti-thymocyte globulin induction, then maintenance tacrolimus and steroids for 3 to 4 years. The paper as a whole reports these results and caveats: Patients with donor T cell macrochimerism had high GvH to HvG T cell clonal ratios in their allografts. Early after transplant, peak levels of circulating GvH clones were associated with declines in HvG clones. The relatively low number and heterogeneity of intestinal transplant patients limited the conclusions. GvH clones turned up in recipient bone marrow, with some appearing earlier in ileal mucosa or blood, a pattern consistent with an intestinal mucosal origin.

On this clone: There are no base qualities to consult, and no much larger clone falls within one base.

Library method: the immunoSEQ multiplex PCR assay. For most patients, genomic DNA was isolated with the Qiagen DNeasy Blood and Tissue Kit and shipped frozen to Adaptive Biotechnologies for TCR sequencing. High-throughput TCR-beta CDR3 sequencing of genomic DNA from most patients was performed by Adaptive Biotechnologies. Per the source publication's procedure: Adaptive's ImmunoSEQ software supplied the TCR sequencing data for about 18 patients, while MiXCR and VDJtools were used to process a few other patients. CD4 versus CD8 sorting errors were corrected by removing sequences found in both subsets at a frequency ratio below 5:1. CDR3 nucleotide sequences shared between donor and recipient were removed because their origin could not be assigned. To be classed as alloreactive, a clone needed at least 2-fold expansion over unstimulated cells and a minimum CFSE-low frequency of 0.002% (template counts) or 0.001% (read counts). Clones detected in sequenced pre-transplant spleen, lymph node, or MLR CFSE-low populations of the donor or recipient were defined as mappable. Cumulative frequency of alloreactive clones was calculated as a percentage of all sequences weighted by copy number. Not all clones reach the TCRdb copy of this immuneACCESS table, which keeps in-frame sequences only. Checked studies attribute under half of the gap to unresolved V genes and leave the rest unexplained. The DNA gave D and trimming, while V, J and clone size come from that table. For this sample the table gives a few thousand clones, of which roughly a third were detected only once. The ten largest clones represent roughly 33% of the sample.

In the germline V gene, CDR1 corresponds to MGHRA and CDR2 to YSYEKL. The CDR3 numbers 11 residues from cysteine through phenylalanine. Only the CDR3 DNA stays, 33 bases, in frame from base 1. The V end loses 1 base and the J end loses 10 bases, and a stretch of 5 bases separates them. Per the publication, the time point label means: cells obtained before transplantation from donor or recipient. Mixed lymphocyte reactions plated approximately 200,000 CFSE-labeled pre-transplant responders with approximately 200,000 irradiated violet-dye-labeled stimulators and were cultured for 6 days. After the mixed lymphocyte reaction, proliferating CD3+CD4+CFSE-low and CD3+CD8+CFSE-low responder cells were FACS-sorted on a BD Influx sorter.

Specimen: alloreactive CD8+ T cells from a mixed lymphocyte reaction culture, collected before intestinal transplant. According to the study, the label for this sample's cell subset or site signals: CFSE-low proliferating T cells sorted from approximately 6-day pre-transplant mixed lymphocyte reaction (GvH or HvG direction). The chain joins TRBV4-1 to TRBJ2-1; 5 matching bases give a weak D call of TRBD1. This clonotype originated in a human patient who received an intestinal transplant. The CDR3 protein: CASSQGGEQFF. DNA sequence: TGCGCCAGCAGCCAAGGGGGCGAGCAGTTCTTC.